These 16 T cell receptor beta chains share one sample of origin, sequenced in a study of T-cell reconstitution after alpha-beta-depleted transplantation in children. Unique molecular identifiers featured in how the TCRbeta library was prepared. TCRdb ran MiXCR on the PCR reads and lists one entry per CDR3 protein. Found here are roughly 610,000 distinct CDR3 sequences, roughly 10% of them singletons; the top ten hold less than 5%. This specimen consisted of PBMCs from the stem cell graft donor, obtained from the stem cell graft. All receptors derive from a human donor who donated a stem cell graft to a child with acute myeloid leukemia.

This clonotype has just a few counts. This chain uses TRBV7-2 with TRBJ2-7; 8 bases align to TRBD1. The CDR3 extends over 13 amino acids. CDR1 is SGHTA and CDR2 is FQGNSA in the germline V gene. The ends lost 7 bases at V and 3 bases at J; junction bases unmatched: 5. The DNA for the CDR3 is TGTGCCAGCATCCCCGGGACAGGCTACGAGCAGTACTTC. Translating gives CASIPGTGYEQYF.

The chain uses TRBV18 and TRBJ1-5, with D possibly TRBD1 on 5 matching bases. Germline V lookup: CDR1 KGHSH, CDR2 LQKENI. The germline V and J ends were trimmed by 8 bases and 7 bases, with 12 bases remaining between them. The length of the CDR3 is 12 residues. The CDR3 sequence is CASPPGWQPQHF. The CDR3 DNA sequence: TGTGCCAGCCCTCCAGGGTGGCAGCCCCAGCATTTT. Based on the CDR3 plus reference TRBV18 and TRBJ1-5, the full variable domain is NAGVMQNPRHLVRRRGQEARLRCSPMKGHSHVYWYRQLPEEGLKFMVYLQKENIIDESGMPKERFSAEFPKEGPSILRIQQVVRGDSAAYFCASPPGWQPQHFGDGTRLSIL.

J is TRBJ2-5 and V is TRBV18; 7 bases fit TRBD1. The CDR3 is made up of 13 amino acids. V lost 8 bases and J lost 0; bases outside the gene matches: 3. Germline assignment: CDR1 KGHSH and CDR2 LQKENI. CDR3 in DNA: TGTGCCAGCGAGACAGGGAACCAAGAGACCCAGTACTTC. Translated, it gives CASETGNQETQYF.

This clonotype has ten or more counts. V usage is TRBV20-1 and J usage is TRBJ2-1; D not resolved. Germline V CDR1 and CDR2: DFQATT, SNEGSKA (reference sequence). The CDR3 covers 14 residues. Between the trimmed V and J ends, which lost 0 bases and 7 bases, there was a span of 13 bases. CDR3 nucleotide sequence: TGCAGTGCTAGAGATCTAGGCGTTCAAAATGAGCAGTTCTTC. Its protein is CSARDLGVQNEQFF.

This clonotype has a handful of counts. This chain links TRBV5-1 with TRBJ1-6; no clear D gene. Between the trimmed V and J ends, which lost 4 bases and 10 bases, there was a span of 18 bases. Germline lookup yields CDR1 SGHRS and CDR2 YFSETQ. This CDR3 comprises 15 residues. CDR3 in DNA: TGCGCCAGCAGCCCCAGGCCCACGGAGAGGTCACCCCTCCACTTT. Encoded protein: CASSPRPTERSPLHF.

V and J are TRBV20-1 and TRBJ1-1; no clear D gene. The CDR3 has 11 residues. Trimming shortened V by 2 bases and J by 9 bases, and 10 bases separated the two germline ends. Germline loops: CDR1 DFQATT, CDR2 SNEGSKA (reference sequence). The CDR3 region has the DNA TGCAGTGCTAGACAGTCGGGGAAAGCTTTCTTT. Translation gives CSARQSGKAFF.

The chain recombines TRBV20-1 with TRBJ2-7; TRBD2 matches at 9 bases. Germline trimming cut 1 base from V and 7 bases from J; bases unmatched to any gene: 5. The germline V gene encodes CDR1 DFQATT and CDR2 SNEGSKA (reference sequence). This CDR3 contains 13 residues. The DNA for the CDR3 is TGCAGTGCTAGAGTAGCGGGAGCGAGAGAGCAGTACTTC. Translation gives CSARVAGAREQYF.

There are a few counts of this clonotype. The chain joins TRBV7-2 to TRBJ1-5; D unclear. The germline V gene encodes CDR1 SGHTA and CDR2 FQGNSA. V lost 2 bases, J lost 1 base, and 9 bases lay in between. The CDR3 is made up of 15 amino acids. CDR3 nucleotides: TGTGCCAGCAGCTTAACCGGGCAGAGCAATCAGCCCCAGCATTTT. Protein sequence: CASSLTGQSNQPQHF. Full variable domain (remainder filled in from reference TRBV7-2 and TRBJ1-5): GAGVSQSPSNKVTEKGKDVELRCDPISGHTALYWYRQSLGQGLEFLIYFQGNSAPDKSGLPSDRFSAERTGGSVSTLTIQRTQQEDSAVYLCASSLTGQSNQPQHFGDGTRLSIL.

The chain uses TRBV7-9 and TRBJ1-1; D is perhaps TRBD1 (5 bases). The CDR3 loop spans 13 amino acids. CDR1 is SEHNR and CDR2 is FQNEAQ in the germline V gene (reference sequence). V was cut by 0 bases and J by 7 bases, with 9 bases left in between. The CDR3 nucleotides are TGTGCCAGCAGCTTAGCGGGGGGGATTGAAGCTTTCTTT. It specifies CASSLAGGIEAFF.

This clonotype has ten or more counts. The rearrangement uses TRBV28 and TRBJ2-7, with 11 bases fitting TRBD2. Looked up from germline, CDR1 is MDHEN and CDR2 is SYDVKM. The junction had 6 bases not matched to a gene; V was cut back by 6 bases and J by 5 bases. CDR3 length: 14 amino acids. CDR3 sequence reads: CASSIAGGRHEQYF. Here the CDR3 DNA reads TGTGCCAGCAGCATAGCGGGAGGGCGCCACGAGCAGTACTTC.

V and J are TRBV5-1 and TRBJ2-2, with 7 nucleotides matching TRBD2. The V gene end was trimmed by 0 bases and the J gene end by 1 base; junction bases not matched to a gene: 3. The CDR3 loop spans 16 amino acids. The germline CDR1 and CDR2 sequences are SGHRS and YFSETQ. The CDR3 region has the DNA TGCGCCAGCAGCTTGGAGGCTAGCGGGAACACCGGGGAGCTGTTTTTT. As protein: CASSLEASGNTGELFF. The full variable domain, its missing parts supplied by reference TRBV5-1 and TRBJ2-2, is KAGVTQTPRYLIKTRGQQVTLSCSPISGHRSVSWYQQTPGQGLQFLFEYFSETQRNKGNFPGRFSGRQFSNSRSEMNVSTLELGDSALYLCASSLEASGNTGELFFGEGSRLTVL.

This chain joins TRBV6-1 and TRBJ2-1; the D gene is possibly TRBD2 (6 bases). The CDR3 extends over 15 amino acids. The germline V and J ends were trimmed by 0 bases and 6 bases, with 12 bases remaining between them. CDR1 MNHNS and CDR2 SASEGT come from the germline V gene. The DNA of the CDR3 is TGTGCCAGCAGTGAAGCGCTCGGGGGTCCCAATGAGCAGTTCTTC. Translated, it gives CASSEALGGPNEQFF.

This clonotype was seen at least ten times. The chain employs TRBV29-1 and TRBJ2-1; D might be TRBD1 (5 bases). Germline lookup yields CDR1 SQVTM and CDR2 ANQGSEA. The CDR3 consists of 12 residues. V lost 2 bases, J lost 7 bases, and 9 bases lay in between. The chain's CDR3 is CSVEQGTNEQFF. CDR3 nucleotides: TGCAGCGTTGAACAGGGAACGAATGAGCAGTTCTTC.

This clonotype turned up a few times. J is TRBJ2-7 and V is TRBV9; D remains unclear. CDR3 size: 15 residues. Between the trimmed V and J ends, which lost 4 bases and 6 bases, there was a span of 20 bases. Germline V gene sequence: CDR1 SGDLS, CDR2 YYNGEE. CDR3 amino acids: CASSPLITTTREQYF. The CDR3 DNA sequence: TGTGCCAGCAGCCCGCTAATTACGACGACGCGCGAGCAGTACTTC. The variable domain in full, completed from reference TRBV9 and TRBJ2-7, reads DSGVTQTPKHLITATGQRVTLRCSPRSGDLSVYWYQQSLDQGLQFLIQYYNGEERAKGNILERFSAQQFPDLHSELNLSSLELGDSALYFCASSPLITTTREQYFGPGTRLTVT.

This clonotype was found a few times. This rearrangement joins TRBV27 to TRBJ2-7; tentative D call: TRBD2 (6 bases). Looked up from germline, CDR1 is MNHEY and CDR2 is SMNVEV (reference sequence). V was clipped by 8 bases and J by 7 bases, with 12 bases between them. This CDR3 region has 11 residues. Here the CDR3 reads CASGWGEEQYF. CDR3 nucleotides: TGTGCCAGCGGCTGGGGGGAGGAGCAGTACTTC.

This clonotype occurred a few times. This chain links TRBV24-1 with TRBJ1-2, with a possible D match to TRBD1 (5 bases). CDR1 KGHDR and CDR2 SFDVKD come from the germline V gene. The CDR3 length is 14 residues. Deletions cut 1 base from V and 2 bases from J, with 7 bases between. CDR3: CATSDFRVNYGYTF. The CDR3 DNA reads TGTGCCACCAGTGATTTCAGGGTGAACTATGGCTACACCTTC.